The entry below describes one TCR beta chain. This specimen comes from a study of blood T cell repertoires in COVID-19. Study information: Samples taken during acute and convalescent COVID-19 were collected in the United States, Italy and Spain. T cells, B-cell-depleted T cells, or PBMCs provided the cDNA or gDNA that served as material.

CDR1 is SGDLS and CDR2 is YYNGEE in the germline V gene. This CDR3 is 15 amino acids long. The V segment lost 3 bases and the J segment 7 bases; nucleotides outside the gene matches: 6. Under the authors' procedure: It was from reference gene primer amplification that nucleated cell counts were estimated. TCRdb's copy holds only in-frame clones and misses some; the assay was immunoSEQ multiplex PCR. The V and J calls and clone size come from that table; D and trimming were worked out from the DNA. The sample contains approximately 72,000 clones, roughly 87% of which appear only once. The chain combines TRBV9 with TRBJ1-6; 8 nucleotides agree with TRBD1. Sequencing input: peripheral blood. The TCR sequence derives from a man aged 50 to 59 with acute or convalescent COVID-19. Here the CDR3 DNA reads TGTGCCAGCAGCGCTAAACAGGGGGAGAATTCACCCCTCCACTTT. The encoded protein is CASSAKQGENSPLHF. Looking up the rest from reference TRBV9 and TRBJ1-6 gives the full variable domain: DSGVTQTPKHLITATGQRVTLRCSPRSGDLSVYWYQQSLDQGLQFLIQYYNGEERAKGNILERFSAQQFPDLHSELNLSSLELGDSALYFCASSAKQGENSPLHFGNGTRLTVT.